The subject of this entry is one T cell receptor (beta chain). TCRdb re-analysed the RT-PCR reads in MiXCR, keeping a single row per CDR3 protein. Of 530,000 or so distinct CDR3 sequences in the sample, 10% to 15% were seen once. This entry comes from a study of response to subunit inactivated influenza vaccine. The CDR3 loop spans 14 amino acids. Germline V gives CDR1 DFQATT, CDR2 SNEGSKA (reference sequence). After removal of 2 bases from V and 7 bases from J, the junction contained 4 bases not matched to a gene. The TCR sequence derives from a man between 45 and 60 years old who received an inactivated influenza vaccine. This sample comprised PBMCs from blood, obtained on the day of vaccination. V usage is TRBV20-1 and J usage is TRBJ1-6; 8 bases agree with TRBD1. CDR3 DNA: TGCAGTGCTAGACAGGGGGCGGAGAATTCACCCCTCCACTTT. It specifies CSARQGAENSPLHF.